This entry concerns a single TCR beta chain. Assay: immunoSEQ multiplex PCR; the TCRdb copy retains only in-frame clones and omits some. The sample carries 40,000 to 45,000 clones, approximately 90% recorded once. This entry comes from a study of T cell changes during pregnancy in multiple sclerosis. V was clipped by 4 bases and J by 7 bases, with 17 bases between them. The CDR3 spans 14 residues. From germline, CDR1 is LNHDA and CDR2 SQIVND (reference sequence). The sequence was obtained from a female donor with multiple sclerosis, enrolled in a pregnancy study. The chain links TRBV19 to TRBJ2-7, with D possibly matching TRBD1 (6 bases). Sequencing was performed on CD4+ T cells from peripheral blood mononuclear cells, taken before pregnancy. DNA of the CDR3: TGTGCCAGTAGTACCCAGACAGGTACTACGGAGCAGTACTTC. Translated: CASSTQTGTTEQYF.